The clone carrying this T cell receptor beta chain has a handful of counts. Primed by a sample-barcoded 5' primer and a J-beta primer mix, a second PCR proceeded for roughly 7 to 12 cycles. TCRdb re-called the 5' RACE reads through MiXCR, storing one row per CDR3 protein. The table lists about 1.5 million distinct CDR3 sequences, roughly 43% of them singletons, with about 3.8% in the top ten. The sample comes from a study of blood T cells in healthy people across ages. There were at least 5.5 micrograms of total RNA extracted from every sample. Germline V gene lookup returns CDR1 SGHDN and CDR2 FVKESK. V lost 5 bases, J lost 9 bases, and 17 bases lay in between. CDR3 length: 13 amino acids.

This clonotype was obtained from a woman in her late teens or twenties in good health. The sample consisted of blood. The chain joins TRBV14 to TRBJ2-7; D not certain. In DNA form, the CDR3 reads TGTGCCAGCAGCTACTCCCGGACCTCCGGGCAGTACTTC. Translated: CASSYSRTSGQYF. Variable domain in full (rest from reference TRBV14 and TRBJ2-7): EAGVTQFPSHSVIEKGQTVTLRCDPISGHDNLYWYRRVMGKEIKFLLHFVKESKQDESGMPNNRFLAERTGGTYSTLKVQPAELEDSGVYFCASSYSRTSGQYFGPGTRLTVT.